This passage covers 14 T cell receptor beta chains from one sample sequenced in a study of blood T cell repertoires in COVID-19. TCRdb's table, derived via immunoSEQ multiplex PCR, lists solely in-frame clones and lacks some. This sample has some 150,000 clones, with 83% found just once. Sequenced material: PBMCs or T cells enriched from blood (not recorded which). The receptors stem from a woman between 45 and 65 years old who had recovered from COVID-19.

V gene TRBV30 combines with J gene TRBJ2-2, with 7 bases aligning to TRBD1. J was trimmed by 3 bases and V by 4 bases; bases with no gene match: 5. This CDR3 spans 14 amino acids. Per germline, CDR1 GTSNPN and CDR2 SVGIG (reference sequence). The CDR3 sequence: CAWTTGQHTGELFF. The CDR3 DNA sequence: TGTGCCTGGACTACGGGACAGCACACCGGGGAGCTGTTTTTT.

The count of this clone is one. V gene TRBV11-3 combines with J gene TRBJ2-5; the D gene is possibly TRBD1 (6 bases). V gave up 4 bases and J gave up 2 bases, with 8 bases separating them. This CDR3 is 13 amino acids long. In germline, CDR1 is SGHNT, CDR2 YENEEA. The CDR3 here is CASSSGEQETQYF. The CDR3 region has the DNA TGTGCCAGCAGCTCAGGGGAGCAAGAGACCCAGTACTTC. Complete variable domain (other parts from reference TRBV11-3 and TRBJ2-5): EAGVVQSPRYKIIEKKQPVAFWCNPISGHNTLYWYLQNLGQGPELLIRYENEEAVDDSQLPKDRFSAERLKGVDSTLKIQPAELGDSAVYLCASSSGEQETQYFGPGTRLLVL.

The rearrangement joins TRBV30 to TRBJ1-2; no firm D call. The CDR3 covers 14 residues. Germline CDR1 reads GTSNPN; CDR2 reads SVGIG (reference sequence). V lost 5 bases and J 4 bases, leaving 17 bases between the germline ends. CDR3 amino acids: CAWLRDPRTYGYTF. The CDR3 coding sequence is TGTGCCTGGCTTCGGGATCCGCGAACCTATGGCTACACCTTC.

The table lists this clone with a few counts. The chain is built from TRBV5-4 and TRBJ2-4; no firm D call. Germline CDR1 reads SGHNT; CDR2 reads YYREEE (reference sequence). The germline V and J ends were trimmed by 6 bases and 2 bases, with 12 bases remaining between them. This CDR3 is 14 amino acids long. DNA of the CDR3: TGTGCCAGCAACAATCTCGGGTCCAAAAACATTCAGTACTTC. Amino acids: CASNNLGSKNIQYF.

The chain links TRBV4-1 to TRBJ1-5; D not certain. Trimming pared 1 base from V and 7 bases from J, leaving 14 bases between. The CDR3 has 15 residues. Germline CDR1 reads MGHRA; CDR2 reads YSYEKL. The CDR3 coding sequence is TGCGCCAGCAGCCAAGGAGGCGACTTCGGGCAGCCCCAGCATTTT. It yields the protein CASSQGGDFGQPQHF.

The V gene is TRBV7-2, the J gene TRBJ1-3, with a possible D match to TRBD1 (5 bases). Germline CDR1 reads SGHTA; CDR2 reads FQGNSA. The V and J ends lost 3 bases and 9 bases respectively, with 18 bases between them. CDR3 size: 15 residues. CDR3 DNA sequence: TGTGCCAGCAGCTTTGGCGTTACAGGTCGGACCACCATATATTTT. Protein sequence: CASSFGVTGRTTIYF.

CDR3 DNA: TGTGCCAGCAGCTTAGAACAGATGAACACTGAAGCTTTCTTT. Translating gives CASSLEQMNTEAFF. The V call is TRBV11-3, the J call TRBJ1-1; D remains ambiguous. This CDR3 comprises 14 residues. The V and J ends lost 0 bases and 0 bases respectively, with 5 bases between them. CDR1 is SGHNT, CDR2 YENEEA, per germline.

In nucleotides, the CDR3 is TGTGCCACCAGTGATATTGGGACAGGGAACAATGAGCAGTTCTTC. Amino acid sequence: CATSDIGTGNNEQFF. The chain uses TRBV24-1 and TRBJ2-1, with TRBD1 matching 9 bases. Trimming took 3 bases from V and 5 from J; bases not matched to a gene: 4. The CDR3 extends over 15 amino acids. The germline CDR1 and CDR2 sequences are KGHDR and SFDVKD.

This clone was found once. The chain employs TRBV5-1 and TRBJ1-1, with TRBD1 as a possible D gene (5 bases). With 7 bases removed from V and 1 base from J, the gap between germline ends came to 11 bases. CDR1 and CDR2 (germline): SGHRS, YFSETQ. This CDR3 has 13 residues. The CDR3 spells CASRPGGNTEAFF. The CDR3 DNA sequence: TGCGCCAGCCGCCCCGGGGGGAACACTGAAGCTTTCTTT. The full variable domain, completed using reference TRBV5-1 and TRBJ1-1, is KAGVTQTPRYLIKTRGQQVTLSCSPISGHRSVSWYQQTPGQGLQFLFEYFSETQRNKGNFPGRFSGRQFSNSRSEMNVSTLELGDSALYLCASRPGGNTEAFFGQGTRLTVV.

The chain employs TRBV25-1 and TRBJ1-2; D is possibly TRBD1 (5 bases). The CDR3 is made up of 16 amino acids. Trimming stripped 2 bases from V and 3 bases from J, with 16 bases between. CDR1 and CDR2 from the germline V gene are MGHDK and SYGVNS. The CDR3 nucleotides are TGTGCCAGCAGTGAAGAATATAAGGGCAGGGACTATGGCTACACCTTC. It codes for CASSEEYKGRDYGYTF.

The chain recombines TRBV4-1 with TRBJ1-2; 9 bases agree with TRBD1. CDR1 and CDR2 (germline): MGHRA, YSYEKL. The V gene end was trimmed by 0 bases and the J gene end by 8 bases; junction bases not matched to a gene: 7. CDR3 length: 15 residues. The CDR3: CASSQDGTGFSGYTF. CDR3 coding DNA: TGCGCCAGCAGCCAAGATGGGACAGGGTTCTCGGGCTACACCTTC.

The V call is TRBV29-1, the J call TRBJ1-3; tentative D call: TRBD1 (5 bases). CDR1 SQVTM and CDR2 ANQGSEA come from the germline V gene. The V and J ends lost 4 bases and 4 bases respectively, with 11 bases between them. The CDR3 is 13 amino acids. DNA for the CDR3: TGCAGCGTTGTCGCAGGGAAAGGAAACACCATATATTTT. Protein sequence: CSVVAGKGNTIYF.

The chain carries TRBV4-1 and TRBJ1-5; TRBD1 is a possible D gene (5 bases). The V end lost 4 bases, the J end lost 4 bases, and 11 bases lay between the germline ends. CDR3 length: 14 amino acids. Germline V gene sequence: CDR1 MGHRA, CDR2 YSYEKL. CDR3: CASSPREGNQPQHF. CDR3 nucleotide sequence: TGCGCCAGCAGCCCCAGGGAAGGAAATCAGCCCCAGCATTTT.

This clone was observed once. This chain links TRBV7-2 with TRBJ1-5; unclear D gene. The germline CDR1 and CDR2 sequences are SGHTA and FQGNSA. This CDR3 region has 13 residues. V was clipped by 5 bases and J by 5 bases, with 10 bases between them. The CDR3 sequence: CASSPPSDQPQHF. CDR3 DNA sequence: TGTGCCAGCAGCCCTCCTTCTGATCAGCCCCAGCATTTT.